Listed here are 31 T cell receptor beta chains from one sample, sequenced in a study of control samples from healthy donors and cancer patients (dated by TCRdb to the early 2020s). Libraries were made using the immunoSEQ multiplex PCR assay. Held by TCRdb, this immuneACCESS table contains in-frame sequences only and omits some clones. Under half of the omission traces to an unresolved V gene where checked; the cause of the rest is unknown. Recorded for this sample are around 100,000 clones; approximately 90% of them occurred a single time. Clones ranked in the top ten supply about 7.8% of the sample. Sequenced sample: blood. The receptors originated from a man aged 30 to 45 in good health.

The genes are TRBV6-6 and TRBJ1-6; 8 nucleotides agree with TRBD1. This CDR3 is 15 amino acids long. CDR1 and CDR2 from the germline V gene are MNHNY and SVGAGI (reference sequence). V lost 0 bases to trimming and J lost 10 bases; unmatched junction nucleotides: 5. CDR3 nucleotide sequence: TGTGCCAGCAGTTACTCCGACAGGGGAGACTCACCCCTCCACTTT. This gives the protein CASSYSDRGDSPLHF.

This sequence joins TRBV19 and TRBJ1-5, with D possibly TRBD1 on 6 matching bases. The germline V and J ends were trimmed by 5 bases and 3 bases, with 14 bases remaining between them. This CDR3 has 15 residues. The germline CDR1 and CDR2 sequences are LNHDA and SQIVND (reference sequence). CDR3 sequence: CASSGGGGFNQPQHF. CDR3 bases: TGTGCCAGTAGTGGAGGGGGGGGTTTCAATCAGCCCCAGCATTTT.

This clone has a single count. V gene TRBV29-1 combines with J gene TRBJ1-2; 8 nucleotides align to TRBD1. Trimming removed 6 bases from V and 8 bases from J; junction bases left unmatched: 11. Per the germline V gene, CDR1 is SQVTM and CDR2 is ANQGSEA. The CDR3 is 13 amino acids. The CDR3 DNA sequence: TGCAGCGTCCGAATGCAGGGGGCGCAGGGCTACACCTTC. Protein sequence: CSVRMQGAQGYTF.

The rearrangement links TRBV11-2 to TRBJ2-1, with 14 bases aligning to TRBD2. The junction had 7 bases not matched to a gene; V was cut back by 4 bases and J by 8 bases. The CDR3 covers 16 residues. Germline V CDR1 and CDR2: SGHAT, FQNNGV. The CDR3 DNA follows: TGTGCCAGCAGCTCGCGGACTAGCGGGGGGTCAGATGAGCAGTTCTTC. It yields the protein CASSSRTSGGSDEQFF.

The chain links TRBV19 to TRBJ1-4; 8 nucleotides agree with TRBD1. Trimming took 6 bases from V and 3 from J; bases not matched to a gene: 15. The CDR3 runs 18 residues. Germline values: CDR1 LNHDA, CDR2 SQIVND (reference sequence). CDR3 nucleotides: TGTGCCAGTAGCAAAATTCGGGACAGGCCGTCGGCTAATGAAAAACTGTTTTTT. Translated, it gives CASSKIRDRPSANEKLFF.

J is TRBJ2-1 and V is TRBV27; the D gene is possibly TRBD1 (5 bases). Germline V lookup: CDR1 MNHEY, CDR2 SMNVEV (reference sequence). This CDR3 contains 14 residues. Deletions cut 4 bases from V and 0 bases from J, with 7 bases between. The CDR3 here is CASSSGASYNEQFF. For the CDR3, the DNA is TGTGCCAGCAGTTCTGGGGCCTCCTACAATGAGCAGTTCTTC.

The chain joins TRBV19 to TRBJ1-5; the D is unclear. CDR3 size: 13 residues. The V end was cut by 9 bases, the J end by 0 bases, with 9 bases between. CDR1 LNHDA and CDR2 SQIVND come from the germline V gene (reference sequence). CDR3 coding DNA: TGTGCCAGCAACAGCTTTAGCAATCAGCCCCAGCATTTT. This gives the protein CASNSFSNQPQHF.

This clone was detected only a few times. The genes are TRBV7-8 and TRBJ2-1; D unclear. The V gene lost 5 bases and the J gene lost 5 bases, with 10 bases spanning the gap. Germline CDR1 reads SGHVS; CDR2 reads FQNEAQ. The CDR3 contains 13 residues. CDR3 DNA: TGTGCCAGCAGCCCGGTACGGAACAATGAGCAGTTCTTC. Amino acid sequence: CASSPVRNNEQFF.

This sequence joins TRBV2 and TRBJ2-1; TRBD2 agrees at 13 bases. Germline CDR1 and CDR2: SNHLY and FYNNEI. J gave up 4 bases and V 5 bases, and 5 bases lay outside the gene matches. This CDR3 spans 16 amino acids. This chain's CDR3 is CASSSKTSGGYNEQFF. The DNA for the CDR3 is TGTGCCAGCAGTTCAAAGACTAGCGGGGGGTACAATGAGCAGTTCTTC. The full variable domain, with the rest looked up from reference TRBV2 and TRBJ2-1, is EPEVTQTPSHQVTQMGQEVILRCVPISNHLYFYWYRQILGQKVEFLVSFYNNEISEKSEIFDDQFSVERPDGSNFTLKIRSTKLEDSAMYFCASSSKTSGGYNEQFFGPGTRLTVL.

The V call is TRBV7-9, the J call TRBJ2-3, with 8 positions matching TRBD2. After removal of 6 bases from V and 5 bases from J, the junction contained 16 bases not matched to a gene. This CDR3 region has 17 residues. CDR1 is SEHNR and CDR2 is FQNEAQ in the germline V gene (reference sequence). Here the CDR3 DNA reads TGTGCCAGCAGTCCCACTCCCCCGGGAGCGGGAGTAGATACGCAGTATTTT. Protein: CASSPTPPGAGVDTQYF.

This clone appeared a single time. The rearrangement joins TRBV5-5 to TRBJ1-1, with D unresolved. There are 12 residues in the CDR3. The V and J ends lost 0 bases and 6 bases respectively, with 6 bases between them. The V gene's germline CDR1 is SGHKS and CDR2 YYEKEE (reference sequence). CDR3 in amino acids: CASSLGLSEAFF. CDR3 bases: TGTGCCAGCAGCTTGGGTTTGTCTGAAGCTTTCTTT.

This sequence joins TRBV19 and TRBJ2-2; no reliable D call. The CDR3 consists of 13 residues. Germline loops: CDR1 LNHDA, CDR2 SQIVND (reference sequence). V lost 5 bases and J 0 bases, leaving 4 bases between the germline ends. Written as DNA, the CDR3 is TGTGCCAGTAGTGAGCCGAACACCGGGGAGCTGTTTTTT. Encoded protein: CASSEPNTGELFF.

The rearrangement uses TRBV4-2 and TRBJ1-4; 7 bases are a match to TRBD1. The germline V gene encodes CDR1 LGHNA and CDR2 YNFKEQ. The CDR3 has 14 residues. J lost 8 bases, V lost 3 bases, and 6 bases had no gene match. The DNA of the CDR3 is TGTGCCAGCAGCCATGGGACAGAAGGAGAAAAACTGTTTTTT. Translating gives CASSHGTEGEKLFF.

This chain uses TRBV6-1 with TRBJ1-1; D uncertain. The CDR3 runs to 15 residues. The V end was cut by 3 bases, the J end by 4 bases, with 15 bases between. Germline CDR1 reads MNHNS; CDR2 reads SASEGT. The CDR3 DNA sequence: TGTGCCAGCAGTGAGCCCGCCGACACCCGCACTGAAGCTTTCTTT. It yields the protein CASSEPADTRTEAFF.

Here the CDR3 DNA reads TGTGCCAGCAGCTTCATCGGGACTAGGGCCGAGAGGGCTCAGCAGTTCTTC. Its translation is CASSFIGTRAERAQQFF. This rearrangement joins TRBV7-2 to TRBJ2-1; 8 bases fit TRBD2. Per the germline V gene, CDR1 is SGHTA and CDR2 is FQGNSA. With 3 bases clipped from V and 11 bases from J, the junction kept 18 bases outside the gene matches. CDR3 length equals 17 residues.

This clone has just a few counts. The chain combines TRBV5-1 with TRBJ2-5, with D possibly being TRBD2 (7 bases). The CDR3 is made up of 15 amino acids. The germline V and J ends were trimmed by 1 base and 10 bases, with 20 bases remaining between them. Germline CDR1 and CDR2: SGHRS and YFSETQ. CDR3 in DNA: TGCGCCAGCAGCTTGTTTCGCGGGGGCCCCCCAAGCCAGTACTTC. Its translation is CASSLFRGGPPSQYF.

The rearrangement joins TRBV12-5 to TRBJ2-7; D not resolved. The CDR3 covers 16 residues. Germline loops: CDR1 LGHNT, CDR2 FRNRAP. V was clipped by 7 bases and J by 0 bases, with 19 bases between them. The CDR3 DNA reads TGTGCTAGTGCTTACAAAACCCGCGCAGGCTCCTACGAGCAGTACTTC. Translation gives CASAYKTRAGSYEQYF.

J is TRBJ2-2 and V is TRBV14; the D gene is possibly TRBD2 (6 bases). Deletions cut 4 bases from V and 5 bases from J, with 8 bases between. CDR1 is SGHDN, CDR2 FVKESK, per germline. This CDR3 is built from 13 residues. In DNA, the CDR3 is TGTGCCAGCAGCCGACTAGGAACCGGGGAGCTGTTTTTT. This encodes CASSRLGTGELFF.

J is TRBJ2-1 and V is TRBV4-1; 8 bases map to TRBD2. In germline, CDR1 is MGHRA, CDR2 YSYEKL. J gave up 5 bases and V 1 base, and 4 bases lay outside the gene matches. CDR3 size: 15 residues. The CDR3 bases are TGCGCCAGCAGCCAAGCACAGCGGGGGAACAATGAGCAGTTCTTC. Translated, it gives CASSQAQRGNNEQFF.

The chain has TRBV7-2 and TRBJ2-3; 7 nucleotides align to TRBD1. J gave up 0 bases and V 1 base, and 4 bases lay outside the gene matches. Germline V CDR1 and CDR2: SGHTA, FQGNSA. This CDR3 region has 16 residues. CDR3 DNA sequence: TGTGCCAGCAGCTTAGATGGACAGGCCAGCACAGATACGCAGTATTTT. Translated: CASSLDGQASTDTQYF. Together with reference TRBV7-2 and TRBJ2-3, the CDR3 gives the full variable domain: GAGVSQSPSNKVTEKGKDVELRCDPISGHTALYWYRQSLGQGLEFLIYFQGNSAPDKSGLPSDRFSAERTGGSVSTLTIQRTQQEDSAVYLCASSLDGQASTDTQYFGPGTRLTVL.

The chain has TRBV27 and TRBJ1-1; 7 bases are shared with TRBD1. With V trimmed by 6 bases and J by 3 bases, 16 bases remained unmatched. Germline V gene lookup returns CDR1 MNHEY and CDR2 SMNVEV (reference sequence). This CDR3 spans 17 amino acids. The CDR3 coding sequence is TGTGCCAGCAGACCCCAGACAGGGATTGCAGCGTACACTGAAGCTTTCTTT. Translating gives CASRPQTGIAAYTEAFF.

The chain employs TRBV3-1 (or the pseudogene TRBV3-2) and TRBJ1-4; 8 bases align to TRBD1. Trimming removed 4 bases from V and 7 bases from J; junction bases left unmatched: 8. The CDR3 is 15 amino acids. Germline assignment: CDR1 LGHDT and CDR2 YNNKEL (reference sequence). This chain's CDR3 is CASSLRQGAFEKLFF. In DNA, the CDR3 is TGTGCCAGCAGCCTCCGGCAGGGGGCTTTTGAAAAACTGTTTTTT.

Here the CDR3 DNA reads TGTGCCAGCAGGACGACCGGGACAGGGGCCGATGAGCAGTTCTTC. Amino acid sequence: CASRTTGTGADEQFF. V gene TRBV28 combines with J gene TRBJ2-1; 10 nucleotides align to TRBD1. The J segment lost 8 bases and the V segment lost 6 bases, leaving 10 bases of the junction unmatched. This CDR3 is 15 amino acids long. Per the germline V gene, CDR1 is MDHEN and CDR2 is SYDVKM.

The sample holds a few counts of this clone. This chain joins TRBV6-5 and TRBJ1-2; D may be TRBD1 (5 bases). Germline values: CDR1 MNHEY, CDR2 SVGAGI. The germline V and J ends were trimmed by 8 bases and 1 base, with 17 bases remaining between them. The CDR3 sequence is 15 residues long. The CDR3 loop reads CASQRDGRGNYGYTF. CDR3 sequence (DNA): TGTGCCAGCCAGCGGGACGGTAGGGGTAACTATGGCTACACCTTC.

This chain connects TRBV5-1 to TRBJ1-1; D may be TRBD1 (5 bases). Germline V gives CDR1 SGHRS, CDR2 YFSETQ. V was cut by 4 bases and J by 1 base, with 14 bases left in between. There are 15 residues in the CDR3. The CDR3 bases are TGCGCCAGCAGCCCCAGGGCTGAGGGGAACACTGAAGCTTTCTTT. This translates into CASSPRAEGNTEAFF.

The chain combines TRBV2 with TRBJ2-5; TRBD2 matches 7 bases. The CDR3 loop spans 17 amino acids. The J segment lost 2 bases and the V segment lost 6 bases, leaving 15 bases of the junction unmatched. Germline-derived CDR1 and CDR2 are SNHLY and FYNNEI. CDR3 DNA: TGTGCCAGCAGCGGACTAGTGGGGCTTGGAGGGCAAGAGACCCAGTACTTC. Amino acids: CASSGLVGLGGQETQYF.

The CDR3 is CASSFRGRTASAEAFF. Written as DNA, the CDR3 is TGTGCCAGCAGTTTCCGGGGCCGGACAGCCAGCGCTGAAGCTTTCTTT. The chain has TRBV27 and TRBJ1-1; D is perhaps TRBD1 (6 bases). The CDR3 is made up of 16 amino acids. Germline V gene data show CDR1 as MNHEY and CDR2 as SMNVEV (reference sequence). Between the trimmed V and J ends, which lost 3 bases and 6 bases, there was a span of 20 bases.

CDR3 DNA: TGTGCCATCAGTCCGGTACTTACAACTAATGAAAAACTGTTTTTT. Translation gives CAISPVLTTNEKLFF. This chain joins TRBV10-3 and TRBJ1-4; no definite D call. Germline lookup yields CDR1 ENHRY and CDR2 SYGVKD. V was trimmed by 5 bases and J by 0 bases, leaving 10 bases between them. This CDR3 has 15 amino acids.

This CDR3 reads CASSKDRGAVRNTIYF. The CDR3 nucleotides are TGTGCCAGCAGTAAAGACCGGGGGGCTGTTCGAAACACCATATATTTT. This chain joins TRBV4-2 and TRBJ1-3; a weak D match, TRBD1 (6 bases). The CDR3 spans 16 residues. The V end lost 6 bases, the J end lost 5 bases, and 20 bases lay between the germline ends. Germline V CDR1 and CDR2: LGHNA, YNFKEQ.

The chain employs TRBV9 and TRBJ2-1, with a tentative D call TRBD2 (5 bases). The length of the CDR3 is 16 residues. Germline CDR1 is SGDLS and CDR2 is YYNGEE. V lost 3 bases to trimming and J lost 9 bases, with 22 bases between them. Written as DNA, the CDR3 is TGTGCCAGCAGCGCCCGACTAAAAAGGAATTCTGGTGAGCAGTTCTTC. Its translation: CASSARLKRNSGEQFF.

V usage is TRBV10-3 and J usage is TRBJ2-7; 10 positions agree with TRBD1. V dropped 2 bases and J dropped 0; count of bases not matched to a gene: 4. The CDR3 is 16 residues long. Germline CDR1 reads ENHRY; CDR2 reads SYGVKD. Here the CDR3 reads CAISEGGQGSSYEQYV. Written as DNA, the CDR3 is TGTGCCATCAGTGAGGGGGGACAGGGGAGCTCCTACGAGCAGTACGTC.